This T cell receptor (beta chain) is drawn from a study of blood T cells in healthy people across ages (dated by TCRdb to between 2014 and 2017). Describing the broader study: Template switching captured roughly one uniquely barcoded TCR beta cDNA molecule per two T cells in model experiments. Four age groups were formed from the donors: young (average roughly 15 years), middle-aged (approximately 40), aged (approximately 60) and long-lived (about 80). Using the same blood draw, the study looked at two additional independent replicas of 1 million unique cDNA reads for two donors, one aged 18 to 30 and the other aged 80 or older. Age-related changes in TCR beta repertoire diversity were measured in the study by deep sequencing normalized with unique cDNA molecular identifiers. Donors of different ages were randomly distributed across sequencing lanes to avoid experimental bias.

The roughly 39 donors, aged 6 to 90 years, were systemically healthy Caucasian individuals from Russia. Each donor gave 8 to 10 milliliters of peripheral blood, drawn into EDTA-treated Vacutainer tubes. Ficoll-Paque density-gradient centrifugation was used to isolate PBMCs, with at least 7 million per sample. Trizol reagent was used to extract total RNA from PBMCs, with at least 5.5 micrograms per sample. For every donor, flow cytometry on a PBMC aliquot measured the percentage of naive CD45RAhigh/CD27high T cells. CDR1 and CDR2, per the germline V gene (reference sequence), are DFQATT and SNEGSKA. The CDR3 measures 14 amino acids from cysteine to phenylalanine. The retained sequence is limited to the CDR3, 42 bases, with the frame set at the first base. Trimming removed 6 bases from V and 4 bases from J; the gene matches leave 8 bases unexplained. This clonotype has only a few counts. Its antigen is unknown. One base away there is no much larger clone; base qualities are not given.

The library was made by 5' RACE. TCRdb records Illumina HiSeq 2500 as the sequencer. A second PCR of roughly 7 to 12 cycles was performed with a sample-barcoded 5' primer and a J-beta primer mix. Each TCR beta cDNA molecule received a unique molecular identifier from a template-switch 5' adaptor carrying 12 random nucleotides. Each sample yielded at least 2.5 million CDR3-containing paired-end reads. All of the RNA was converted into first-strand cDNA using the Mint cDNA synthesis kit, with a TRBC-specific oligonucleotide serving as the primer. Following uracil-DNA glycosylase treatment, all cDNA underwent a first 18-cycle PCR with the universal primers M1SS and BC2_uni_R. Per the source publication's procedure: For normalization, 1 million high-quality reads were randomly selected from each sample, with every read carrying a distinct molecular identifier. Reads with shared molecular identifiers were discarded instead of being binned into consensus sequences. MiTCR, set to a Q25 quality threshold and the strictest error-elimination algorithm, was used for CDR3 identification, clonotype clustering and error correction. A nonparametric unseen species model using Euler transformation provided a lower-bound estimate of total TCR beta diversity. TCRdb reworked the public reads: Q25 trimming with fastp, MiXCR clone assembly, productive beta chains retained. CDR3 protein duplicates are merged, each entry listing the most common genes and DNA. V and J calls and clone size were set by TCRdb, not the authors. The sample table lists approximately 730,000 distinct CDR3 sequences, roughly 53% of them with a count of one. Clones ranked in the top ten supply around 40% of the sample.

Results and caveats for the whole study, not just this receptor: Observed TCR beta diversity correlated strongly with the percentage of naive T cells measured by flow cytometry. Because the CMV infection status of the donors was unknown, age-related changes in expanded clonotypes may potentially have been confounded. Observed TCR beta diversity per million T cells fell roughly linearly with age, and a significant reduction was already apparent by age around 39. Conclusive comparison of naive and antigen-experienced compartments was prevented by the profiling of bulk unsorted PBMCs. Estimates of total diversity from one million sequenced T cells were regarded as lower bounds and underestimates. Compared with the aged group, the long-lived group had more naive CD4+ T cells, fewer expanded clones and increased TCR diversity, suggesting age selection.

The chain links TRBV20-1 with TRBJ1-2, with 10 junctional bases fitting TRBD1. The clonotype comes from a man older than 75 in good health. The material sequenced was blood. CDR3 region: CSALFGTGVYGYTF. The nucleotides read TGCAGTGCCTTATTCGGGACAGGGGTCTATGGCTACACCTTC.